Presented here are 20 T cell receptor beta chains from one specimen sequenced in a study of T cell responses to AZD1222 COVID-19 vaccine. Method: immunoSEQ multiplex PCR; TCRdb's copy keeps in-frame clones and lacks some. The sample contains about 140,000 clones, about nine tenths of which appear only once. The sequencing here drew on peripheral blood, taken on day 0 of AZD1222 vaccination. The receptors shown here come from an adult in good health.

The J gene is TRBJ2-5, the V gene TRBV5-6; possible D gene TRBD1, 5 bases. CDR3 size: 14 residues. The V end lost 2 bases, the J end lost 1 base, and 9 bases lay between the germline ends. In germline, CDR1 is SGHDT, CDR2 YYEEEE. CDR3 bases: TGTGCCAGCAGCTTCCGCAGGGTCCAAGAGACCCAGTACTTC. Translating gives CASSFRRVQETQYF.

Written as DNA, the CDR3 is TGTGCCACCAGTGATCCACACGGTGGTGAAAAACTGTTTTTT. Its translation is CATSDPHGGEKLFF. The chain is built from TRBV24-1 and TRBJ1-4; D not certain. Germline assignment: CDR1 KGHDR and CDR2 SFDVKD. Trimming removed 3 bases at V and 7 bases at J, with 11 bases between. The CDR3 runs 14 residues.

The rearrangement links TRBV7-8 to TRBJ2-7, with TRBD2 matching 8 bases. From germline, CDR1 is SGHVS and CDR2 FQNEAQ. This CDR3 region has 16 residues. The trim removed 2 bases at V and 0 bases at J, leaving 6 bases unmatched. The CDR3 region has the DNA TGTGCCAGCAGCTTAAAGGTAGCGGGGAGCTCCTACGAGCAGTACTTC. Residues: CASSLKVAGSSYEQYF.

The chain recombines TRBV6-5 with TRBJ1-2; D is possibly TRBD1 (6 bases). Deletions cut 6 bases from V and 4 bases from J, with 12 bases between. The CDR3 sequence is 13 residues long. In germline, CDR1 is MNHEY, CDR2 SVGAGI. The CDR3 region has the DNA TGTGCCAGCAGCAGGACAGCTACCTATGGCTACACCTTC. It yields the protein CASSRTATYGYTF.

There are a few counts of this clone. This rearrangement joins TRBV3-1 (or the pseudogene TRBV3-2) to TRBJ1-6; weak D call: TRBD1 (6 bases). The length of the CDR3 is 16 residues. The germline gives CDR1 LGHDT, CDR2 YNNKEL (reference sequence). Deletions cut 1 base from V and 9 bases from J, with 16 bases between. This chain's CDR3 is CASSQGVEGVRSPLHF. CDR3 DNA: TGTGCCAGCAGCCAAGGGGTGGAGGGGGTGCGTTCACCCCTCCACTTT.

The chain carries TRBV2 and TRBJ2-1, with no clear D. V lost 6 bases and J lost 6, with 6 bases in between. The CDR3 totals 11 residues. Germline loops: CDR1 SNHLY, CDR2 FYNNEI. The DNA of the CDR3 is TGTGCCAGCAGGCCCCCCAATGAGCAGTTCTTC. Translating gives CASRPPNEQFF.

The chain recombines TRBV10-3 with TRBJ1-1; D ambiguous. V was pared by 6 bases and J by 1 base, with 9 bases between. The germline V gene has CDR1 ENHRY and CDR2 SYGVKD. The CDR3 covers 13 residues. The CDR3 here is CAIRMTANTEAFF. The DNA of the CDR3 is TGTGCCATCAGAATGACTGCGAACACTGAAGCTTTCTTT.

The rearrangement uses TRBV7-6 and TRBJ2-1; the match to TRBD2 covers 13 bases. The ends lost 3 bases at V and 9 bases at J; junction bases unmatched: 11. In germline, CDR1 is SGHVS, CDR2 FNYEAQ. The CDR3 has 17 residues. This CDR3 is CASSFTSGRAGGSEQFF. The DNA of the CDR3 is TGTGCCAGCAGCTTCACTAGCGGGAGGGCCGGGGGTAGTGAGCAGTTCTTC.

The chain combines TRBV18 with TRBJ2-5; tentatively, D is TRBD2 (5 bases). The V end was cut by 4 bases, the J end by 5 bases, with 11 bases between. The CDR3 sequence is 13 residues long. Germline values: CDR1 KGHSH, CDR2 LQKENI. The CDR3 DNA reads TGTGCCAGCTCACTTCGAAGGGAGGAGACCCAGTACTTC. It encodes CASSLRREETQYF.

The chain uses TRBV4-1 and TRBJ1-2; a weak D match, TRBD1 (6 bases). Germline CDR1 reads MGHRA; CDR2 reads YSYEKL. V shed 2 bases and J shed 8 bases, with 24 bases lying between them. CDR3 length: 17 residues. CDR3 bases: TGCGCCAGCAGCCAATCTTGGGGGGCAGGGGTAGGTTACGGCTACACCTTC. This sequence encodes CASSQSWGAGVGYGYTF.

Only one count was recorded for this clone. This chain's CDR3 is CASSQGGGQPQHF. CDR3 DNA: TGTGCCAGCTCACAAGGGGGAGGACAGCCCCAGCATTTT. This rearrangement joins TRBV18 to TRBJ1-5, with a tentative D call TRBD1 (6 bases). V lost 4 bases and J 7 bases, leaving 11 bases between the germline ends. CDR3 size: 13 residues. CDR1 and CDR2 from the germline V gene are KGHSH and LQKENI.

The chain is built from TRBV15 and TRBJ1-1; D might be TRBD1 (5 bases). Germline values: CDR1 LNHNV, CDR2 YYDKDF (reference sequence). Trimming removed 5 bases from V and 6 bases from J, with 13 bases in between. CDR3 length: 13 residues. CDR3 in DNA: TGTGCCACCAGCCCTAGGAGGGGTGCTGAAGCTTTCTTT. Encoded protein: CATSPRRGAEAFF.

This clone was found once. The rearrangement uses TRBV27 and TRBJ2-2; D might be TRBD1 or TRBD2, each matching 6 bases. In germline, CDR1 is MNHEY, CDR2 SMNVEV (reference sequence). CDR3 length: 13 amino acids. The CDR3 DNA sequence: TGTGCTGCTGGACTACTTAAAGGGGGTGGGCTGTTTTTT. This gives the protein CAAGLLKGGGLFF.

The V and J genes are TRBV6-5 and TRBJ2-2; D might be TRBD1 or TRBD2, each matching 5 bases. This CDR3 is built from 15 residues. The V end lost 6 bases, the J end lost 1 base, and 12 bases lay between the germline ends. The germline gives CDR1 MNHEY, CDR2 SVGAGI. The CDR3 reads CASRKGPLNTGELFF. The CDR3 DNA follows: TGTGCCAGCAGGAAGGGACCTCTGAACACCGGGGAGCTGTTTTTT.

This clone was picked up one time. This chain connects TRBV29-1 to TRBJ1-1; D is unresolved. The germline CDR1 and CDR2 sequences are SQVTM and ANQGSEA. The CDR3 length is 13 residues. Trimming pared 6 bases from V and 1 base from J, leaving 12 bases between. In DNA, the CDR3 is TGCAGCGTGGCCGCGGGAACGAACACTGAAGCTTTCTTT. Translation: CSVAAGTNTEAFF.

V usage is TRBV11-1 and J usage is TRBJ1-2; no clear D. This CDR3 has 14 residues. Germline V lookup: CDR1 SGHAT, CDR2 FQDESV (reference sequence). The V and J ends lost 2 bases and 10 bases respectively, with 17 bases between them. In DNA form, the CDR3 reads TGTGCCAGCAGCTTAAATTGGGGTAATATGGACTACACCTTC. Translated: CASSLNWGNMDYTF.

The rearrangement joins TRBV20-1 to TRBJ2-1; 7 nucleotides match TRBD1. Germline CDR1 DFQATT, CDR2 SNEGSKA (reference sequence). CDR3 length: 16 amino acids. The trim removed 3 bases at V and 7 bases at J, leaving 15 bases unmatched. In DNA form, the CDR3 reads TGCAGTGCTAGTAGAGTCTCCGGGACAGCCGAAAATGAGCAGTTCTTC. Protein sequence: CSASRVSGTAENEQFF.

The V and J genes are TRBV2 and TRBJ1-5, with 8 bases fitting TRBD1. After removal of 4 bases from V and 2 bases from J, the junction contained 10 bases not matched to a gene. The germline CDR1 and CDR2 sequences are SNHLY and FYNNEI. The CDR3 consists of 17 residues. The CDR3 DNA reads as TGTGCCAGCAGTGGTGACAGGGGCCCACACGGCAATCAGCCCCAGCATTTT. Translated, it gives CASSGDRGPHGNQPQHF.

V and J are TRBV2 and TRBJ1-2; 9 nucleotides match TRBD1. Trimming took 6 bases from V and 2 from J; bases not matched to a gene: 4. This CDR3 comprises 14 residues. Germline values: CDR1 SNHLY, CDR2 FYNNEI. The CDR3 is CASSFGTGNYGYTF. As DNA, the CDR3 is TGTGCCAGCAGCTTCGGGACAGGGAACTATGGCTACACCTTC.

Notes on this clone: A read error may account for a junction end that differs from germline. The V and J genes are TRBV4-1 and TRBJ2-6; 7 bases are shared with TRBD1. Germline V gene sequence: CDR1 MGHRA, CDR2 YSYEKL. The CDR3 covers 17 residues. The CDR3 bases are TGCGCCAGCAGCTTTAGGACAGGTCCGTCTGAGGCCAACGTCCTGACTTTC. Amino acids: CASSFRTGPSEANVLTF.